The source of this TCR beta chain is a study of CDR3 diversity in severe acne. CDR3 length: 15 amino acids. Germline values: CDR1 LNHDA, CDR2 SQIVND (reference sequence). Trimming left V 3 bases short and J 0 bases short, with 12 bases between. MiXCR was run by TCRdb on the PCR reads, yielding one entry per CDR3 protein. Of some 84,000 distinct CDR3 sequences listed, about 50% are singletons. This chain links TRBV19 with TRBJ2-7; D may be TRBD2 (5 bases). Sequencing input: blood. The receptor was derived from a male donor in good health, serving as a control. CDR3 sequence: CASSMAGRSSYEQYF. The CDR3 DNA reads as TGTGCCAGTAGTATGGCGGGCAGGAGCTCCTACGAGCAGTACTTC.